The present entry profiles one TCR beta chain with its context. The data were obtained in a study of cytomegalovirus exposure and HLA in healthy donors. V lost 3 bases and J 2 bases, leaving 11 bases between the germline ends. Per the germline V gene, CDR1 is LNHDA and CDR2 is SQIVND (reference sequence). The CDR3 has 15 residues. The PCR had 60 Vbeta and 13 Jbeta primers. Assay used: immunoSEQ multiplex PCR; TCRdb lists only in-frame clones, some missing. This table has some 150,000 clones, roughly 80% appearing once. The sequenced sample was PBMCs. The sequence was collected from a woman aged 40 to 50 in good health and CMV-seronegative. The chain links TRBV19 to TRBJ1-5; TRBD1 is a possible D gene (5 bases). In DNA form, the CDR3 reads TGTGCCAGTAGTATCCGGGCCAGGGGCAATCAGCCCCAGCATTTT. This encodes CASSIRARGNQPQHF.